The 32 T cell receptor beta chains given below trace back to one sample, sequenced in a study of Graves' ophthalmopathy and Graves' hyperthyroidism. Transcripts of RNA were the source for amplifying TCR beta CDR3 regions. HTBI primers were used in a first-round RT-PCR, which preceded a second-round multiplex PCR. Using its own MiXCR run on the multiplex PCR reads, TCRdb lists one record per CDR3 protein. Here the sample spans 150,000 to 200,000 distinct CDR3 sequences, approximately 40% being singletons. Sequencing was done on a sample of peripheral blood. These receptors all come from a man aged 25 to 40 with Graves' ophthalmopathy.

This clonotype was counted at least ten times. The gene calls are TRBV20-1 and TRBJ2-7; 9 bases match TRBD2. The CDR3 is made up of 14 amino acids. The V segment lost 5 bases and the J segment 7 bases; nucleotides outside the gene matches: 12. CDR1 is DFQATT, CDR2 SNEGSKA, per germline (reference sequence). The CDR3 reads CSAARTSGSGEQYF. The CDR3, as DNA: TGCAGTGCTGCCCGTACTAGCGGGTCTGGGGAGCAGTACTTC.

V is TRBV12-5 and J is TRBJ2-2, with 8 bases fitting TRBD1. Germline V CDR1 and CDR2: LGHNT, FRNRAP. V was clipped by 6 bases and J by 2 bases; unmatched bases: 5. The CDR3 is 15 residues long. The CDR3 nucleotides read TGTGCTAGTGGCAGCGGACAGGGTAACACCGGGGAGCTGTTTTTT. It specifies CASGSGQGNTGELFF.

The table lists this clonotype with a count of one. V and J are TRBV7-2 and TRBJ2-7; 12 nucleotides align to TRBD1. This CDR3 is built from 20 residues. V lost 6 bases and J lost 5; bases outside the gene matches: 23. CDR1 is SGHTA, CDR2 FQGNSA, per germline. The CDR3 sequence: CASSYPRGTGGGESEDEQYF. CDR3 sequence (DNA): TGTGCCAGCAGTTACCCGAGGGGGACAGGGGGCGGAGAATCTGAGGACGAGCAGTACTTC.

The J gene is TRBJ2-7, the V gene TRBV7-2; D call uncertain. CDR3 length: 11 residues. V was pared by 2 bases and J by 5 bases, with 4 bases between. Germline assignment: CDR1 SGHTA and CDR2 FQGNSA. The CDR3 bases are TGTGCCAGCAGCTTATCTCACGAGCAGTACTTC. It is translated as CASSLSHEQYF.

This chain links TRBV6-1 with TRBJ1-3; TRBD1 matches at 9 bases. CDR3 length: 14 residues. J lost 8 bases, V lost 3 bases, and 5 bases had no gene match. Germline V CDR1 and CDR2: MNHNS, SASEGT. The CDR3 nucleotides are TGTGCCAGCAGTGACCCACGGACAGGGGACACCATATATTTT. It is translated as CASSDPRTGDTIYF.

This clonotype was found many times. The chain combines TRBV27 with TRBJ1-1; D gene unclear. Germline CDR1 reads MNHEY; CDR2 reads SMNVEV (reference sequence). This CDR3 comprises 12 residues. The ends were cut back, 4 bases at V and 8 bases at J, with 11 bases in the middle. CDR3 sequence: CASSSGSPEAFF. The CDR3 DNA reads as TGTGCCAGCAGTTCCGGTTCCCCAGAAGCTTTCTTT.

This clonotype was observed many times. This chain links TRBV6-5 with TRBJ1-2; TRBD1 might be the D (5 bases). The CDR3 is made up of 16 amino acids. The V end was cut by 6 bases, the J end by 7 bases, with 24 bases between. Germline loops: CDR1 MNHEY, CDR2 SVGAGI. The CDR3 DNA sequence: TGTGCCAGCAGAAACACCGGGACGGAGGGCATCCGTGGCTACACCTTC. This codes for CASRNTGTEGIRGYTF.

The gene calls are TRBV20-1 and TRBJ2-7, with unresolved D. V gave up 2 bases and J gave up 5 bases, with 19 bases separating them. Germline V gene data show CDR1 as DFQATT and CDR2 as SNEGSKA (reference sequence). The CDR3 has 15 amino acids. DNA for the CDR3: TGCAGTGCTAGAAACTTCAAAGACGTGGTCCACGAGCAGTACTTC. Amino acid sequence: CSARNFKDVVHEQYF.

V usage is TRBV6-2 or TRBV6-3 and J usage is TRBJ2-6, with D possibly matching TRBD2 (5 bases). Germline V gene sequence: CDR1 MNHEY, CDR2 SVGEGT. Trimming took off 7 bases at V and 18 bases at J, with 16 bases between the two ends. This CDR3 region has 11 residues. The CDR3 spells CASTGRGKTTF. The DNA for the CDR3 is TGTGCCAGCACCGGACGGGGTAAAACGACTTTC.

Notes on this clonotype: The germline gene is not matched at one end of the junction; a read error may be the cause. J is TRBJ1-6 and V is TRBV7-7; 9 bases match TRBD1. This CDR3 contains 14 residues. Germline-derived CDR1 and CDR2 are SSHAT and FNYEAQ (reference sequence). The CDR3 loop is CASSLRTGVSALHF. CDR3 in DNA: TGTGCTAGCAGCTTAAGGACAGGGGTTTCAGCCCTCCACTTT.

The chain has TRBV6-1 and TRBJ2-7; 9 bases fit TRBD1. V trimming: 7 bases; J trimming: 4 bases; junction bases outside the gene matches: 11. From germline, CDR1 is MNHNS and CDR2 SASEGT. CDR3 length: 15 amino acids. The CDR3 DNA is TGTGCCAGCACCCAGAGCTGGGACAGGGCGTACGAGCAGTACTTC. It encodes CASTQSWDRAYEQYF.

This clonotype was seen ten or more times. The J gene is TRBJ1-6, the V gene TRBV14; tentative D call: TRBD1 (6 bases). This CDR3 is built from 14 residues. Trimming removed 8 bases at V and 6 bases at J, with 14 bases between. The germline CDR1 and CDR2 sequences are SGHDN and FVKESK. DNA for the CDR3: TGTGCCAGCTCACGGACAGCCTTTAATTCACCCCTCCACTTT. As protein: CASSRTAFNSPLHF.

Many counts were recorded for this clonotype. The gene calls are TRBV29-1 and TRBJ2-5; 8 bases fit TRBD2. The V gene's germline CDR1 is SQVTM and CDR2 ANQGSEA. The CDR3 runs to 15 residues. V trimming: 1 base; J trimming: 2 bases; junction bases outside the gene matches: 6. CDR3 coding DNA: TGCAGCGTTGAAGTAGCGGGACTGCCTCAAGAGACCCAGTACTTC. Translation gives CSVEVAGLPQETQYF.

The rearrangement links TRBV12-3 or TRBV12-4 to TRBJ2-7; D unclear. The CDR3 has 13 residues. V was shortened by 6 bases and J by 3 bases, with 12 bases between the two germline ends. The CDR3 here is CASRPGGSYEQYF. The CDR3 nucleotides read TGTGCCAGCAGGCCCGGTGGAAGCTACGAGCAGTACTTC.

This clonotype was counted at least ten times. The J gene is TRBJ1-1, the V gene TRBV11-2, with unresolved D. Trimming pared 4 bases from V and 2 bases from J, leaving 17 bases between. The CDR3 has 16 residues. Germline V CDR1 and CDR2: SGHAT, FQNNGV. The CDR3 sequence: CASSSRESGSNTEAFF. The DNA of the CDR3 is TGTGCCAGCAGCTCCCGGGAAAGTGGGAGCAACACTGAAGCTTTCTTT.

This clonotype was recorded many times. This rearrangement joins TRBV6-2 or TRBV6-3 to TRBJ2-5; 9 bases match TRBD2. The V gene's germline CDR1 is MNHEY and CDR2 SVGEGT. This CDR3 is 13 amino acids long. Trimming at V came to 5 bases and at J to 4 bases, leaving 2 bases not matched to a gene. CDR3 coding DNA: TGTGCCAGCAGTAAACTAGCGGGAGAGACCCAGTACTTC. It codes for CASSKLAGETQYF.

This clonotype was observed a single time. The chain joins TRBV24-1 to TRBJ1-2; the D is unclear. The V end was cut by 0 bases, the J end by 3 bases, with 7 bases between. This CDR3 contains 14 residues. Per the germline V gene, CDR1 is KGHDR and CDR2 is SFDVKD. Here the CDR3 reads CATSDLKVDYGYTF. As DNA, the CDR3 is TGTGCCACCAGTGATTTGAAGGTCGACTATGGCTACACCTTC.

This clonotype was detected many times. This rearrangement joins TRBV2 to TRBJ2-6; 11 bases are a match to TRBD2. The CDR3 is 18 residues long. Germline V CDR1 and CDR2: SNHLY, FYNNEI. V dropped 4 bases and J dropped 2; count of bases not matched to a gene: 7. The CDR3 region is CASSGTSGSVAGANVLTF. CDR3 in DNA: TGTGCCAGCAGTGGCACTAGCGGGAGTGTCGCTGGGGCCAACGTCCTGACTTTC.

CDR3 sequence reads: CASSLSRVYPHEQYF. The CDR3, as DNA: TGTGCCAGCAGTTTAAGCAGGGTATACCCCCACGAGCAGTACTTC. J is TRBJ2-7 and V is TRBV27; perhaps TRBD1 as D (5 bases). With 2 bases removed from V and 5 bases from J, the gap between germline ends came to 16 bases. The CDR3 consists of 15 residues. Germline CDR1 reads MNHEY; CDR2 reads SMNVEV (reference sequence).

This clonotype was detected a few times. This rearrangement joins TRBV10-3 to TRBJ1-3, with TRBD1 identical over 8 bases. Germline lookup yields CDR1 ENHRY and CDR2 SYGVKD. This CDR3 has 15 amino acids. The J segment lost 2 bases and the V segment lost 6 bases, leaving 6 bases of the junction unmatched. The CDR3, as DNA: TGTGCCATCAGGAGAGGGACAGGCCCTGGAAACACCATATATTTT. Amino acids: CAIRRGTGPGNTIYF.

This clonotype was detected many times. V usage is TRBV25-1 and J usage is TRBJ2-6; D might be TRBD1 (6 bases). The CDR3 has 17 amino acids. Trimming took 5 bases from V and 0 from J, leaving 14 bases between them. Germline V gene data show CDR1 as MGHDK and CDR2 as SYGVNS. The CDR3 is CASSPIQGSSGANVLTF. The CDR3 DNA follows: TGTGCCAGCAGTCCCATTCAGGGGTCCTCTGGGGCCAACGTCCTGACTTTC.

This clonotype has ten or more counts. The chain has TRBV11-2 and TRBJ2-7; D is ambiguous. The V gene's germline CDR1 is SGHAT and CDR2 FQNNGV. The CDR3 loop spans 14 amino acids. The V end was cut by 5 bases, the J end by 2 bases, with 13 bases between. CDR3 DNA sequence: TGTGCCAGCAGCCCGGGCGTAAGGGCCTACGAGCAGTACTTC. This codes for CASSPGVRAYEQYF. Variable domain in full (rest from reference TRBV11-2 and TRBJ2-7): EAGVAQSPRYKIIEKRQSVAFWCNPISGHATLYWYQQILGQGPKLLIQFQNNGVVDDSQLPKDRFSAERLKGVDSTLKIQPAKLEDSAVYLCASSPGVRAYEQYFGPGTRLTVT.

This clonotype was counted many times. V usage is TRBV25-1 and J usage is TRBJ1-2; D may be TRBD1 (5 bases). CDR3 length: 14 amino acids. Trimming pared 1 base from V and 6 bases from J, leaving 12 bases between. CDR1 is MGHDK and CDR2 is SYGVNS in the germline V gene. The CDR3 loop reads CASSESREMDGYTF. Written as DNA, the CDR3 is TGTGCCAGCAGTGAATCCAGGGAGATGGATGGCTACACCTTC.

This clonotype occurred many times. The gene calls are TRBV12-3 or TRBV12-4 and TRBJ1-1, with a possible D match to TRBD1 (5 bases). Trimming left V 10 bases short and J 4 bases short, with 7 bases between. The CDR3 extends over 10 amino acids. The CDR3 loop is CATQGTEAFF. The CDR3, as DNA: TGTGCCACCCAGGGCACTGAAGCTTTCTTT.

This clonotype was counted many times. The CDR3 protein is CASSPGELGNTIYF. CDR3 coding DNA: TGTGCCAGCTCACCAGGGGAGCTCGGAAACACCATATATTTT. This chain links TRBV18 with TRBJ1-3; D not certain. With 2 bases removed from V and 4 bases from J, the gap between germline ends came to 9 bases. The CDR3 length is 14 residues. Germline assignment: CDR1 KGHSH and CDR2 LQKENI.

At least ten counts were recorded for this clonotype. The chain recombines TRBV7-2 with TRBJ1-1; 11 positions agree with TRBD1. After removal of 5 bases from V and 10 bases from J, the junction contained 3 bases not matched to a gene. The CDR3 loop spans 12 amino acids. Germline V lookup: CDR1 SGHTA, CDR2 FQGNSA. CDR3 region: CASSRDRGGAFF. In nucleotides, the CDR3 is TGTGCCAGCAGCCGGGACAGGGGGGGAGCTTTCTTT.

This clonotype has ten or more counts. V is TRBV29-1 and J is TRBJ2-7; 10 nucleotides line up with TRBD1. J gave up 2 bases and V 6 bases, and 4 bases lay outside the gene matches. Germline V gene data show CDR1 as SQVTM and CDR2 as ANQGSEA. The CDR3 runs to 13 residues. CDR3 sequence reads: CSVRDRGPYEQYF. DNA of the CDR3: TGCAGCGTCAGGGACAGGGGACCCTACGAGCAGTACTTC.

This clonotype has a count of ten or more. This CDR3 reads CASPGQGAYEQYF. CDR3 nucleotide sequence: TGTGCCTCCCCGGGACAGGGAGCCTACGAGCAGTACTTC. The gene calls are TRBV30 and TRBJ2-7; TRBD1 matches at 9 bases. The CDR3 spans 13 residues. After removal of 7 bases from V and 2 bases from J, the junction contained 6 bases not matched to a gene. Germline values: CDR1 GTSNPN, CDR2 SVGIG (reference sequence).

V usage is TRBV7-8 and J usage is TRBJ1-5; the match to TRBD1 covers 8 bases. Per germline, CDR1 SGHVS and CDR2 FQNEAQ. V shed 3 bases and J 2 bases; nucleotides not matched to a gene: 6. CDR3 length equals 16 residues. CDR3 amino acids: CASSLYQGAGNQPQHF. CDR3 bases: TGTGCCAGCAGCTTGTATCAGGGGGCGGGCAATCAGCCCCAGCATTTT.

The chain recombines TRBV7-2 with TRBJ2-7, with no clear D. The CDR3 length is 13 residues. In germline, CDR1 is SGHTA, CDR2 FQGNSA. Between the trimmed V and J ends, which lost 5 bases and 7 bases, there was a span of 15 bases. The CDR3 loop is CASSPRFTQEQYF. DNA for the CDR3: TGTGCCAGCAGCCCTCGGTTCACACAGGAGCAGTACTTC.

There are many counts of this clonotype. The rearrangement links TRBV7-3 to TRBJ2-1; 7 nucleotides match TRBD2. V gave up 5 bases and J gave up 0 bases; unmatched junction bases: 7. Germline V gene data show CDR1 as SGHTA and CDR2 as FQGTGA. This CDR3 has 16 residues. The CDR3 DNA reads as TGTGCCAGCAGCGCGCTAGCGGCGAGCTCCTACAATGAGCAGTTCTTC. As protein: CASSALAASSYNEQFF.

This clonotype has ten or more counts. The V and J genes are TRBV20-1 and TRBJ1-5; unclear D gene. The CDR3 spans 12 residues. V shed 1 base and J shed 5 bases, with 6 bases lying between them. Per germline, CDR1 DFQATT and CDR2 SNEGSKA (reference sequence). As DNA, the CDR3 is TGCAGTGCTAGAGTCCCAGATCAGCCCCAGCATTTT. Residues: CSARVPDQPQHF.